Below, 8 T cell receptor beta chains from the same sample are listed, as sequenced in a study of T cell changes during pregnancy in multiple sclerosis. Clones were sequenced by immunoSEQ multiplex PCR, and TCRdb holds only the in-frame ones, with some missing. Of under 55,000 clones in the sample, around 93% were seen once. The sequencing used peripheral blood, collected in the second trimester of pregnancy. The origin of the receptors is a female donor with multiple sclerosis, enrolled in a pregnancy study.

DNA for the CDR3: TGTGCCAGCCTCCGGACTTTCCGGACGGACAGCACAGATACGCAGTATTTT. Its translation: CASLRTFRTDSTDTQYF. The chain is built from TRBV27 and TRBJ2-3; maybe TRBD2 (5 bases). Trimming left V 8 bases short and J 0 bases short, with 21 bases between. The CDR3 is 17 amino acids. Germline-derived CDR1 and CDR2 are MNHEY and SMNVEV (reference sequence).

The chain carries TRBV28 and TRBJ2-7; TRBD2 matches 8 bases. The CDR3 extends over 13 amino acids. Germline V lookup: CDR1 MDHEN, CDR2 SYDVKM. Trimming removed 7 bases from V and 6 bases from J; junction bases left unmatched: 8. The CDR3 here is CASNAGGVSEQYF. CDR3 in DNA: TGTGCCAGCAATGCGGGAGGAGTTTCCGAGCAGTACTTC. The variable domain in full, with the rest retrieved from reference TRBV28 and TRBJ2-7, is DVKVTQSSRYLVKRTGEKVFLECVQDMDHENMFWYRQDPGLGLRLIYFSYDVKMKEKGDIPEGYSVSREKKERFSLILESASTNQTSMYLCASNAGGVSEQYFGPGTRLTVT.

The chain employs TRBV7-8 and TRBJ1-1; 7 bases are shared with TRBD1. Germline-derived CDR1 and CDR2 are SGHVS and FQNEAQ. The CDR3 extends over 14 amino acids. The ends lost 6 bases at V and 4 bases at J; junction bases unmatched: 8. The chain's CDR3 is CASRATGLGTEAFF. The CDR3 DNA follows: TGTGCCAGCAGAGCGACAGGGCTCGGCACTGAAGCTTTCTTT.

The genes are TRBV7-3 and TRBJ2-5; D possibly corresponds to TRBD2 (7 bases). Germline V CDR1 and CDR2: SGHTA, FQGTGA. This CDR3 contains 17 residues. V gave up 1 base and J gave up 1 base, with 16 bases separating them. The CDR3 region is CASSLIIVGGPQETQYF. The CDR3 DNA reads as TGTGCCAGCAGCTTAATTATCGTCGGGGGGCCCCAAGAGACCCAGTACTTC.

The CDR3 is CASSQTGIHYGYTF. The DNA of the CDR3 is TGTGCCAGCAGTCAAACGGGGATCCACTATGGCTACACCTTC. The gene calls are TRBV5-8 and TRBJ1-2, with no clear D. This CDR3 is 14 amino acids long. Trimming cost V 5 bases and J 3 bases, with 14 bases left between them. From germline, CDR1 is SGHTS and CDR2 YDEGEE. The complete variable domain, with remaining parts taken from reference TRBV5-8 and TRBJ1-2, reads EAGVTQSPTHLIKTRGQQATLRCSPISGHTSVYWYQQALGLGLQFLLWYDEGEERNRGNFPPRFSGRQFPNYSSELNVNALELEDSALYLCASSQTGIHYGYTFGSGTRLTVV.

The chain links TRBV27 to TRBJ2-7; TRBD2 aligns across 15 bases. Germline V gene data show CDR1 as MNHEY and CDR2 as SMNVEV (reference sequence). This CDR3 has 16 amino acids. V gave up 4 bases and J gave up 3 bases; unmatched junction bases: 4. Written as DNA, the CDR3 is TGTGCCAGCAGTTCCCGGACTAGCGGGAGGGGCTACGAGCAGTACTTC. Its protein product is CASSSRTSGRGYEQYF.

J is TRBJ2-1 and V is TRBV13, with TRBD2 matching 10 bases. CDR1 PRHDT and CDR2 FYEKMQ come from the germline V gene (reference sequence). J lost 3 bases, V lost 8 bases, and 4 bases had no gene match. The CDR3 length is 14 residues. In DNA, the CDR3 is TGTGCCAGCTCGGGACTAGCGCGCTACAATGAGCAGTTCTTC. It encodes CASSGLARYNEQFF.

This chain connects TRBV7-2 to TRBJ1-1, with TRBD1 identical over 7 bases. Trimming removed 5 bases from V and 6 bases from J; junction bases left unmatched: 9. This CDR3 contains 14 residues. Germline V gives CDR1 SGHTA, CDR2 FQGNSA. CDR3: CASSPWGRGAEAFF. In DNA form, the CDR3 reads TGTGCCAGCAGCCCCTGGGGCAGGGGGGCTGAAGCTTTCTTT. The full variable domain, in which reference TRBV7-2 and TRBJ1-1 provide the parts outside the CDR3, is GAGVSQSPSNKVTEKGKDVELRCDPISGHTALYWYRQSLGQGLEFLIYFQGNSAPDKSGLPSDRFSAERTGGSVSTLTIQRTQQEDSAVYLCASSPWGRGAEAFFGQGTRLTVV.